Presented here are 9 T cell receptor beta chains from one specimen sequenced in a study of cytomegalovirus exposure and HLA in healthy donors. The PCR made use of 60 Vbeta and 13 Jbeta primers. Repertoires were generated with immunoSEQ multiplex PCR, while TCRdb's copy carries only in-frame clones and drops some. The table lists approximately 110,000 clones, around 60% of them singletons. The material sequenced was PBMCs. The receptor source for this set is a young man in good health and CMV-seropositive.

This clone was picked up one time. This may stem from a read error, because a much larger clone lies one nucleotide away. The chain carries TRBV7-9 and TRBJ2-3; the D is unclear. The CDR3 is made up of 11 amino acids. Germline V CDR1 and CDR2: SEHNR, FQNEAQ (reference sequence). The CDR3 DNA reads TGTTCCAGCAGCCTCACAGATACGCAGTATTTT. Protein product: CSSSLTDTQYF.

This clone was seen a few times. The chain employs TRBV5-4 and TRBJ1-1, with 8 positions matching TRBD1. Losses at the gene ends were 2 bases for V and 11 bases for J; bases not matched to a gene: 17. The CDR3 covers 16 residues. Germline CDR1 reads SGHNT; CDR2 reads YYREEE (reference sequence). CDR3 region: CASSFSGGRSVRAAFF. The DNA of the CDR3 is TGTGCCAGCAGCTTTTCAGGGGGCCGGAGCGTTAGAGCGGCTTTCTTT. Supplemented by reference TRBV5-4 and TRBJ1-1, the full variable domain reads ETGVTQSPTHLIKTRGQQVTLRCSSQSGHNTVSWYQQALGQGPQFIFQYYREEENGRGNFPPRFSGLQFPNYSSELNVNALELDDSALYLCASSFSGGRSVRAAFFGQGTRLTVV.

The CDR3 spells CASSSTHLTEAFF. The CDR3 DNA sequence: TGTGCCAGCAGTAGCACACATCTCACTGAAGCTTTCTTT. The chain employs TRBV5-6 and TRBJ1-1; D remains unclear. The V end lost 5 bases, the J end lost 4 bases, and 12 bases lay between the germline ends. CDR1 is SGHDT, CDR2 YYEEEE, per germline. CDR3 length equals 13 residues.

J is TRBJ2-1 and V is TRBV11-3, with 7 nucleotides matching TRBD2. Germline CDR1 SGHNT, CDR2 YENEEA. Trimming at V came to 8 bases and at J to 10 bases, leaving 14 bases not matched to a gene. This CDR3 has 14 residues. In nucleotides, the CDR3 is TGTGCCAGCGCCGGGGCTAGCGGTCGTATAGAGCAGTTCTTC. It codes for CASAGASGRIEQFF.

This clone was seen a few times. The gene calls are TRBV6-1 and TRBJ1-2; TRBD1 matches at 8 bases. Per the germline V gene, CDR1 is MNHNS and CDR2 is SASEGT. There are 13 residues in the CDR3. With 8 bases clipped from V and 8 bases from J, the junction kept 10 bases outside the gene matches. The CDR3 sequence is CASLWTGLVGYTF. The CDR3 DNA follows: TGTGCCAGCCTGTGGACAGGGCTAGTGGGCTACACCTTC.

This clone was seen more than once but under ten times. The CDR3 coding sequence is TGTGCCAGCAGCCTAACGGGAGGGGACAATCAGCCCCAGCATTTT. Residues: CASSLTGGDNQPQHF. The chain is built from TRBV5-6 and TRBJ1-5; a weak D match, TRBD1 (5 bases). Trimming took off 4 bases at V and 3 bases at J, with 14 bases between the two ends. The CDR3 sequence is 15 residues long. The germline gives CDR1 SGHDT, CDR2 YYEEEE. Using reference TRBV5-6 and TRBJ1-5 for the parts outside the CDR3, the full variable domain is DAGVTQSPTHLIKTRGQQVTLRCSPKSGHDTVSWYQQALGQGPQFIFQYYEEEERQRGNFPDRFSGHQFPNYSSELNVNALLLGDSALYLCASSLTGGDNQPQHFGDGTRLSIL.

The V and J genes are TRBV10-1 and TRBJ1-1; 8 nucleotides agree with TRBD1. CDR1 is WNHNN and CDR2 is SYGVQD in the germline V gene (reference sequence). V lost 8 bases, J lost 6 bases, and 5 bases stayed unmatched. The CDR3 covers 12 residues. CDR3 bases: TGCGCCAGCGACAGGGGTTCCGCTGAAGCTTTCTTT. Protein product: CASDRGSAEAFF.

This clone has only a few counts. The chain joins TRBV27 to TRBJ2-1, with TRBD2 identical over 12 bases. The CDR3 is 16 amino acids. Germline assignment: CDR1 MNHEY and CDR2 SMNVEV (reference sequence). Losses at the gene ends were 7 bases for V and 9 bases for J; bases not matched to a gene: 13. The CDR3 is CASTLVLAGGPSEQFF. The CDR3 DNA is TGTGCCAGCACACTAGTCCTAGCGGGGGGGCCCAGTGAGCAGTTCTTC.

This clone was detected only a few times. The chain uses TRBV4-1 and TRBJ2-7; TRBD1 matches at 7 bases. V lost 5 bases to trimming and J lost 4 bases; unmatched junction nucleotides: 8. This CDR3 has 14 amino acids. Germline V gene sequence: CDR1 MGHRA, CDR2 YSYEKL. In DNA, the CDR3 is TGCGCCAGCAGCGCCGGGACAGAGGGTTACGAGCAGTACTTC. Its protein is CASSAGTEGYEQYF.